Each of the 14 T cell receptor beta chains below was sequenced from the same sample in a study of T cell repertoires in cytomegalovirus infection. Their antigens are not known. Each CDR3 protein gets one entry after TCRdb re-called the reads with MiXCR. Among around 900,000 distinct CDR3 sequences, around 30% were seen once, and the ten largest hold roughly 13%. This sample comprised cultured CD8+ T cells from PBMCs, obtained from culture after CMV antigen stimulation. The receptors were gathered from a human donor in good health (CMV status not recorded). Some clones in this sample may be carry-over from other donors' samples.

To note about this clonotype: At one end the junction does not follow the germline gene, possibly because of a read error. The CDR3 nucleotides read TGTGTCAGCAGCTTTGGGACAGGGGTGGCCTATGGCTACACCTTC. It encodes CVSSFGTGVAYGYTF. V is TRBV7-8 and J is TRBJ1-2, with TRBD1 matching 10 bases. Germline V gene lookup returns CDR1 SGHVS and CDR2 FQNEAQ. The CDR3 consists of 15 residues.

This clonotype came up a few times. This chain connects TRBV12-3 or TRBV12-4 to TRBJ1-1; D remains unclear. CDR3 length equals 12 residues. The germline V and J ends were trimmed by 4 bases and 6 bases, with 9 bases remaining between them. CDR3 amino acids: CASSWPGPEAFF. CDR3 DNA sequence: TGTGCCAGCAGTTGGCCGGGCCCTGAAGCTTTCTTT.

J is TRBJ1-2 and V is TRBV19, with TRBD1 identical over 9 bases. The V and J ends lost 2 bases and 3 bases, in that order; junction bases with no gene match: 16. Germline CDR1 is LNHDA and CDR2 is SQIVND (reference sequence). The CDR3 is 19 residues long. The CDR3 region has the DNA TGTGCCAGTAGTATACCGCTGGGACAGGGATACGGCCGGGACTATGGCTACACCTTC. As protein: CASSIPLGQGYGRDYGYTF. The full variable domain, in which reference TRBV19 and TRBJ1-2 provide the parts outside the CDR3, is DGGITQSPKYLFRKEGQNVTLSCEQNLNHDAMYWYRQDPGQGLRLIYYSQIVNDFQKGDIAEGYSVSREKKESFPLTVTSAQKNPTAFYLCASSIPLGQGYGRDYGYTFGSGTRLTVV.

This clonotype showed up just a few times. V is TRBV27 and J is TRBJ2-7; maybe TRBD1 (6 bases). The CDR3 is 13 residues long. CDR1 is MNHEY, CDR2 SMNVEV, per germline (reference sequence). Trimming took 5 bases from V and 6 from J, leaving 14 bases between them. The CDR3, as DNA: TGTGCCAGCAGTCCCAGGTGGGGGCGCGAGCAGTACGTC. As protein: CASSPRWGREQYV.

J is TRBJ2-3 and V is TRBV7-6, with TRBD2 as a possible D gene (7 bases). In germline, CDR1 is SGHVS, CDR2 FNYEAQ. Trimming took off 8 bases at V and 1 base at J, with 13 bases between the two ends. The CDR3 has 14 residues. The CDR3 loop reads CASGEGDGTDTQYF. The CDR3 bases are TGTGCCAGCGGGGAGGGGGATGGCACAGATACGCAGTATTTT.

In this sample, this clonotype turned up a few times. This chain joins TRBV12-3 or TRBV12-4 and TRBJ2-5, with TRBD1 matching over 7 bases. After removal of 5 bases from V and 0 bases from J, the junction contained 6 bases not matched to a gene. The CDR3 consists of 15 residues. CDR3 in amino acids: CASSQGQSNQETQYF. The CDR3 region has the DNA TGTGCCAGCAGTCAGGGACAGAGCAACCAAGAGACCCAGTACTTC.

This chain connects TRBV20-1 to TRBJ2-7; D possibly uses TRBD1 or TRBD2 (5 bases each). The V and J ends lost 3 bases and 3 bases respectively, with 9 bases between them. The CDR3 contains 12 residues. Germline V CDR1 and CDR2: DFQATT, SNEGSKA (reference sequence). The CDR3 spells CSARAGGYEQYF. CDR3 nucleotides: TGCAGTGCTAGGGCTGGGGGCTACGAGCAGTACTTC.

The chain carries TRBV4-1 and TRBJ2-7; 8 bases map to TRBD2. The CDR3 totals 16 residues. After removal of 3 bases from V and 2 bases from J, the junction contained 9 bases not matched to a gene. Germline values: CDR1 MGHRA, CDR2 YSYEKL. For the CDR3, the DNA is TGCGCCAGCAGCCAGGACCTGACTAGCGAGACCTACGAGCAGTACTTC. Translating it yields CASSQDLTSETYEQYF.

V usage is TRBV6-8 and J usage is TRBJ1-2; a possible D gene is TRBD1 (5 bases). This CDR3 spans 15 amino acids. Trimming stripped 5 bases from V and 0 bases from J, with 13 bases between. The germline V gene encodes CDR1 MNHGY and CDR2 SAAAGT. The CDR3: CASSVRDLANYGYTF. The CDR3 DNA follows: TGTGCCAGCAGTGTCCGGGACCTAGCTAACTATGGCTACACCTTC.

This clonotype was seen a few times. The chain recombines TRBV28 with TRBJ2-5; D is unclear. Trimming left V 5 bases short and J 4 bases short, with 23 bases between. The CDR3 consists of 17 residues. Germline V CDR1 and CDR2: MDHEN, SYDVKM. The CDR3: CASSVTSTPIVGETQYF. CDR3 DNA sequence: TGTGCCAGCAGTGTAACGTCGACTCCGATCGTGGGAGAGACCCAGTACTTC. The full variable domain, with the rest looked up from reference TRBV28 and TRBJ2-5, is DVKVTQSSRYLVKRTGEKVFLECVQDMDHENMFWYRQDPGLGLRLIYFSYDVKMKEKGDIPEGYSVSREKKERFSLILESASTNQTSMYLCASSVTSTPIVGETQYFGPGTRLLVL.

This clonotype appeared a few times. This may stem from a read error, because a much larger clone lies one nucleotide away. J is TRBJ1-3 and V is TRBV7-2, with D possibly being TRBD1 (6 bases). The V end lost 3 bases, the J end lost 2 bases, and 14 bases lay between the germline ends. From germline, CDR1 is SGHTA and CDR2 FQGNSA. The CDR3 is made up of 16 amino acids. The CDR3 here is CASSFMPQGTGNTIYF. CDR3 nucleotide sequence: TGTGCCAGCAGCTTCATGCCCCAGGGGACTGGAAACACCATATATTTT.

This chain joins TRBV6-8 and TRBJ2-7; D not resolved. Between the trimmed V and J ends, which lost 2 bases and 5 bases, there was a span of 16 bases. CDR1 and CDR2 from the germline V gene are MNHGY and SAAAGT. CDR3 length: 15 amino acids. The CDR3, as DNA: TGTGCCAGCAGTTACGATCTAGTGTCTTTCGACGAGCAGTACTTC. This codes for CASSYDLVSFDEQYF.

This clonotype was detected ten times or more. V usage is TRBV10-3 and J usage is TRBJ1-2; 10 bases agree with TRBD1. The V gene end was trimmed by 9 bases and the J gene end by 1 base; junction bases not matched to a gene: 8. Germline CDR1 and CDR2: ENHRY and SYGVKD. The CDR3 covers 15 residues. CDR3 DNA: TGTGCCATTCCCGGGACAGGGGCTCATAACTATGGCTACACCTTC. Translation gives CAIPGTGAHNYGYTF.

V is TRBV6-1 and J is TRBJ2-3; D ambiguous. V gave up 2 bases and J gave up 0 bases, with 12 bases separating them. This CDR3 comprises 16 residues. Per the germline V gene, CDR1 is MNHNS and CDR2 is SASEGT. CDR3 DNA: TGTGCCAGCAGTGAATTCAGCAGATCGAGCACAGATACGCAGTATTTT. It yields the protein CASSEFSRSSTDTQYF.